Included here is one TCR beta chain sequence, with context. The V gene end was trimmed by 4 bases and the J gene end by 6 bases; junction bases not matched to a gene: 16. The CDR3 has 18 residues. CDR1 LGHDT and CDR2 YNNKEL come from the germline V gene (reference sequence). This record comes from a study of blood T cell repertoires in COVID-19. The overall study: The analysed material was cDNA or gDNA that came from T cells, B-cell-depleted T cells, or PBMCs.

As processed by the authors: Estimates of nucleated cell counts were drawn from the amplification of reference gene primers. Repertoires were generated with immunoSEQ multiplex PCR, while TCRdb's copy carries only in-frame clones and drops some. For V, J and clone size, that table is used; D and trimming come from the DNA. The sample includes approximately 230,000 clones, approximately 90% of them seen just once. This clonotype was obtained from a man aged 18 to 29 with active or convalescent COVID-19. This sequence joins TRBV3-1 (or the pseudogene TRBV3-2) and TRBJ2-7; TRBD2 matches 12 bases. Input material: peripheral blood. CDR3 in DNA: TGTGCCAGCAGCCCCTCGACTAGCGGGAGTTTATTTTTCGGCGAGCAGTACTTC. This encodes CASSPSTSGSLFFGEQYF.